This T cell receptor (beta chain) stems from a study of blood T cell repertoires in COVID-19. Note on this clone: Different DNA sequences within this sample yield the same CDR3.

Using immunoSEQ multiplex PCR, the repertoire was profiled, and TCRdb retains in-frame clones only, with some absent. The sample lists some 100,000 clones; less than 85% were seen once. V was trimmed by 5 bases and J by 3 bases, leaving 9 bases between them. The length of the CDR3 is 13 residues. Per germline, CDR1 SGHTA and CDR2 FQGTGA. The V call is TRBV7-3, the J call TRBJ2-3; TRBD2 is a possible D gene (5 bases). This receptor was obtained from a man in his forties or fifties with acute or convalescent COVID-19. The sequenced material came from peripheral blood. DNA of the CDR3: TGTGCCAGCAGCCTACCGGGGACAGATACGCAGTATTTT. This codes for CASSLPGTDTQYF.